This T cell receptor (beta chain) was captured in a study of identical twins. TCRdb reprocessed the 5' RACE reads via MiXCR and lists one record per CDR3 protein. The sample consists of roughly 230,000 distinct CDR3 sequences, around 8.3% of them appearing once. V was shortened by 3 bases and J by 1 base, with 8 bases between the two germline ends. Germline V gene sequence: CDR1 SGHDN, CDR2 FVKESK. The CDR3 is 14 amino acids. This same sample was also taken into another study, of yellow fever vaccine responses in identical twins.

This chain joins TRBV14 and TRBJ2-3; a weak D match, TRBD1 (5 bases). Sequencing used CD8+ T cells sorted from blood. This clonotype originated in a young woman in good health. CDR3 coding DNA: TGTGCCAGCAGCCAGGCCAGGGGCACAGATACGCAGTATTTT. Translated, it gives CASSQARGTDTQYF.